These T cell receptor beta chains were read from a single sample in a study of somatic mutations in cytotoxic T cells in rheumatoid arthritis. The data were produced by immunoSEQ multiplex PCR, yet TCRdb's version contains in-frame clones alone and is incomplete. The table records tens of thousands of clones, more than 80% of them present only once. The specimen sequenced was CD8+ T cells sorted from blood. Receptors originate from an adult with rheumatoid arthritis. CDR3s include the opening cysteine and the closing phenylalanine or tryptophan. D genes are given only for firm matches.

DNA	CDR3	D	V	J	length
TGCGCCAGCAGTGAGTCGGACGGAGGGGATAATTCACCCCTCCACTTT	CASSESDGGDNSPLHF	NA	TRBV10-2	TRBJ1-6	16
TGTGCCAGCAGTTTAGGCGGGGGGCGAGGTGGTGGAGCTTTCTTT	CASSLGGGRGGGAFF	NA	TRBV27	TRBJ1-1	15
TGTGCCAGCAGCTTAGACCGTAGCAATCAGCCCCAGCATTTT	CASSLDRSNQPQHF	NA	TRBV11-2	TRBJ1-5	14
TGTGCCAGCACCCCGCCGATTTCGCTAGATACGCAGTATTTT	CASTPPISLDTQYF	NA	TRBV7-9	TRBJ2-3	14
TGTGCCAGCAGCTTAGCGGGGGGGCTAGAGACCCAGTACTTC	CASSLAGGLETQYF	NA	TRBV7-2	TRBJ2-5	14